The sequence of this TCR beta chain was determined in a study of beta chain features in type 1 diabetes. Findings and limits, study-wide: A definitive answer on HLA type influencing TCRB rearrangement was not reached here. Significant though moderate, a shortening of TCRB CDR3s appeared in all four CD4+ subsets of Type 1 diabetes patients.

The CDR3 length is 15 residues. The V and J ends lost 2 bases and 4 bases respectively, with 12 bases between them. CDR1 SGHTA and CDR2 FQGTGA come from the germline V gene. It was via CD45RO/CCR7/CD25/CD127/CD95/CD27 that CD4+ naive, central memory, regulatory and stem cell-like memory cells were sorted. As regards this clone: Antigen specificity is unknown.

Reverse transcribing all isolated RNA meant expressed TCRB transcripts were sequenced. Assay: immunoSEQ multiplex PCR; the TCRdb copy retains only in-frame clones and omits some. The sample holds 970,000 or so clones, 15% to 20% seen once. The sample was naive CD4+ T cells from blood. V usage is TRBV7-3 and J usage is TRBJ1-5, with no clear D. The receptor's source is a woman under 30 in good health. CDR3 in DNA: TGTGCCAGCAGCTTAGTAGGGAGGGAAAATCAGCCCCAGCATTTT. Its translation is CASSLVGRENQPQHF.